Listed below are T cell receptor beta chains from one sample, sequenced in a study of blood T cell repertoires in COVID-19. Profiling relied on immunoSEQ multiplex PCR, and the TCRdb table lists in-frame clones only, not all of them. The sample shows about 250,000 clones, approximately 91% of them seen only once. The sequencing sample was made of peripheral blood. All receptors derive from a woman aged 35 to 49 who had recovered from COVID-19. Both conserved end residues are part of each CDR3. A D gene is named only where the DNA matches it firmly. Not all rows give a size; the values are once, few, many and, for expanded clones, a class.

cdr3_length	v_call	clone_size	d_call	j_call	cdr3_nt	cdr3_aa
15	TRBV11-3	few	TRBD1	TRBJ1-6	TGTGCCTTGGACAGGGACCTCTCCTATAATTCACCCCTCCACTTT	CALDRDLSYNSPLHF
16	TRBV10-1	.	TRBD2	TRBJ2-1	TGCGCCAGCAGTGGCCCGGGACTAGCGGGAGTCAATGAGCAGTTCTTC	CASSGPGLAGVNEQFF
13	TRBV12-3/TRBV12-4	.	.	TRBJ2-4	TGTGCCAGCAGTTTAACGAGGGAAAACATTCAGTACTTC	CASSLTRENIQYF
15	TRBV20-1	once	.	TRBJ2-3	TGCAGTGCTAGTGCCCCCTCCGGCAGGAGGGATACGCAGTATTTT	CSASAPSGRRDTQYF
18	TRBV12-5	.	.	TRBJ1-1	TGTGCTAGTGGTTCCGGCAGGGGCGGGTACGTAATGAACACTGAAGCTTTCTTT	CASGSGRGGYVMNTEAFF
15	TRBV11-2	.	TRBD2	TRBJ2-7	TGTGCCAGCGGGGGTTTAGCGGGATTCGGCTACGAGCAGTACTTC	CASGGLAGFGYEQYF
16	TRBV7-7	.	TRBD2	TRBJ2-2	TGTGCCAGCAGCCCGGGACTAGCCGGCGACACCGGGGAGCTGTTTTTT	CASSPGLAGDTGELFF
15	TRBV27	.	.	TRBJ2-5	TGTGCCAGCAGGGCTAGGGGGGGGGAAAGGGAGACCCAGTACTTC	CASRARGGERETQYF
16	TRBV27	.	TRBD1	TRBJ2-7	TGTGCCAGCAGTCCCCCCCCGGGACAGGGCCCCTACGAGCAGTACTTC	CASSPPPGQGPYEQYF
17	TRBV29-1	.	.	TRBJ2-3	TGCAGCGTAACCGGGGCCCGGGGGAATATCAGCACAGATACGCAGTATTTT	CSVTGARGNISTDTQYF
16	TRBV7-8	.	TRBD2	TRBJ2-3	TGTGCCAGCAGCCCAAGGACTAGCGGGGTCACAGATACGCAGTATTTT	CASSPRTSGVTDTQYF
16	TRBV15	.	TRBD2	TRBJ2-1	TGTGCCACCAGCAGAGAGACTAGCGGGAGCGGCGATGAGCAGTTCTTC	CATSRETSGSGDEQFF
15	TRBV2	.	.	TRBJ1-2	TGTGCCAGCAGGCGGGACCCAAACCCAATCTATGGCTACACCTTC	CASRRDPNPIYGYTF
16	TRBV7-6	.	.	TRBJ2-1	TGTGCCAGCAGCTTCCTATCGGGAGCCTCCTACAATGAGCAGTTCTTC	CASSFLSGASYNEQFF
15	TRBV11-1	.	.	TRBJ1-1	TGTGCCAGCAGCCCACAGGGCCAACTCGACACTGAAGCTTTCTTT	CASSPQGQLDTEAFF
15	TRBV18	.	TRBD2	TRBJ2-7	TGTGCCAGCTCACCAAAACTAGCGGGCCGCTACGAGCAGTACTTC	CASSPKLAGRYEQYF
16	TRBV27	.	TRBD2	TRBJ2-7	TGTGCCAGCAGTTTAGCGGGACTAGCGGGCCCCTACGAGCAGTACTTC	CASSLAGLAGPYEQYF
11	TRBV28	.	.	TRBJ2-1	TGTGCCAGCACGGAGCGGTATGAGCAGTTCTTC	CASTERYEQFF
13	TRBV6-5	.	.	TRBJ1-5	TGTGCCAGCGACATGGGGGCGGAACAGCCCCAGCATTTT	CASDMGAEQPQHF
14	TRBV7-2	.	TRBD2	TRBJ2-7	TGTGCCAGCAGCTCCGCTAGCGGGAGGCGCGAGCAGTACTTC	CASSSASGRREQYF
14	TRBV3-1/TRBV3-2	.	.	TRBJ2-5	TGTGCCAGCAGCCACTGGAGCGGCCAAGAGACCCAGTACTTC	CASSHWSGQETQYF
17	TRBV11-3	.	TRBD2	TRBJ2-1	TGTGCCAGCGGGAGGGGACTAGCGGGAGGGCGGGGAAGTGAGCAGTTCTTC	CASGRGLAGGRGSEQFF
15	TRBV7-9	.	.	TRBJ2-5	TGTGCCAGCAGCTTAGAAGTTAGCGGCCAAGAGACCCAGTACTTC	CASSLEVSGQETQYF
13	TRBV27	.	TRBD2	TRBJ2-7	TGTGCCAGCAGACTAGCGGGAGGAGACGAGCAGTACTTC	CASRLAGGDEQYF
17	TRBV7-9	.	TRBD2	TRBJ2-5	TGTGCCAGCAGCTTAGTAGTTGCTAGCGGGCGGATGGAGACCCAGTACTTC	CASSLVVASGRMETQYF
16	TRBV12-2	.	.	TRBJ2-7	TGTGCAAGTCGCTTAGCGTGTCAGCTAGACTCCTACGAGCAGTACTTC	CASRLACQLDSYEQYF
17	TRBV29-1	.	TRBD2	TRBJ2-1	TGCAGCGTTGCACTAGCGGGAGGAAGGTCTGCATCTAATGAGCAGTTCTTC	CSVALAGGRSASNEQFF
14	TRBV4-1	.	.	TRBJ1-1	TGCGCCAGCAGCCAAGGTTTCACCTACTATCGAACTTTCTTT	CASSQGFTYYRTFF